One and the same sample provided the 10 T cell receptor beta chains below, sequenced in a study of cytomegalovirus exposure and HLA in healthy donors. The primer mix had 60 Vbeta and 13 Jbeta primers. TCRdb's copy holds only in-frame clones and misses some; the assay was immunoSEQ multiplex PCR. The sample yields approximately 140,000 clones, roughly 80% seen once. The sequencing input was PBMCs. These receptors all come from a woman in her thirties or forties in good health and CMV-seronegative.

The chain recombines TRBV5-1 with TRBJ1-4, with 9 bases lining up with TRBD1. Germline-derived CDR1 and CDR2 are SGHRS and YFSETQ. This CDR3 has 16 residues. V was clipped by 2 bases and J by 0 bases; unmatched bases: 2. This CDR3 is CASSLQGASTNEKLFF. In nucleotides, the CDR3 is TGCGCCAGCAGCTTACAGGGGGCTTCAACTAATGAAAAACTGTTTTTT.

J is TRBJ2-7 and V is TRBV7-2, with D possibly TRBD1 on 6 matching bases. CDR1 and CDR2 from the germline V gene are SGHTA and FQGNSA. The CDR3 contains 13 residues. V lost 5 bases to trimming and J lost 2 bases, with 10 bases between them. The CDR3 sequence: CASSPTGTYEQYF. CDR3 DNA: TGTGCCAGCAGCCCTACAGGGACCTACGAGCAGTACTTC.

This clone has more than one count but fewer than ten. The chain uses TRBV25-1 and TRBJ1-1, with TRBD1 as a possible D gene (5 bases). Trimming took off 2 bases at V and 3 bases at J, with 10 bases between the two ends. CDR3 length: 14 amino acids. Germline loops: CDR1 MGHDK, CDR2 SYGVNS. CDR3 residues: CASSEGAADTEAFF. In nucleotides, the CDR3 is TGTGCCAGCAGTGAAGGGGCGGCGGACACTGAAGCTTTCTTT. The whole variable domain, remainder taken from reference TRBV25-1 and TRBJ1-1, is EADIYQTPRYLVIGTGKKITLECSQTMGHDKMYWYQQDPGMELHLIHYSYGVNSTEKGDLSSESTVSRIRTEHFPLTLESARPSHTSQYLCASSEGAADTEAFFGQGTRLTVV.

This clone was recorded only once. V and J are TRBV25-1 and TRBJ2-3, with a weak D call TRBD1 (5 bases). This CDR3 region has 12 residues. Trimming removed 8 bases at V and 4 bases at J, with 10 bases between. CDR1 MGHDK and CDR2 SYGVNS come from the germline V gene. This CDR3 is CASPGYPDTQYF. The CDR3 region has the DNA TGTGCCAGCCCAGGGTACCCAGATACGCAGTATTTT.

The CDR3 region is CASSIDGFSLNQPQHF. The CDR3 region has the DNA TGTGCCAGTAGTATAGATGGGTTTAGCCTCAATCAGCCCCAGCATTTT. The chain couples TRBV19 to TRBJ1-5, with D hard to call. Germline V gene lookup returns CDR1 LNHDA and CDR2 SQIVND (reference sequence). This CDR3 is 16 amino acids long. Trimming pared 0 bases from V and 3 bases from J, leaving 12 bases between.

The chain couples TRBV19 to TRBJ2-6; D call uncertain. The germline gives CDR1 LNHDA, CDR2 SQIVND (reference sequence). This CDR3 contains 14 residues. V shed 5 bases and J shed 2 bases, with 7 bases lying between them. The CDR3 sequence is CASSPQAGANVLTF. CDR3 nucleotides: TGTGCCAGTAGTCCGCAGGCTGGGGCCAACGTCCTGACTTTC.

The chain joins TRBV7-3 to TRBJ2-5; TRBD2 might be the D (6 bases). Looked up from germline, CDR1 is SGHTA and CDR2 is FQGTGA. V was clipped by 5 bases and J by 0 bases, with 10 bases between them. The CDR3 loop spans 14 amino acids. CDR3 in DNA: TGTGCCAGCAGCCCCGGGACTCACCAAGAGACCCAGTACTTC. Protein: CASSPGTHQETQYF.

J is TRBJ2-7 and V is TRBV13; the D gene is possibly TRBD2 (6 bases). The V gene lost 5 bases and the J gene lost 0 bases, with 8 bases spanning the gap. The germline gives CDR1 PRHDT, CDR2 FYEKMQ (reference sequence). This CDR3 has 13 residues. CDR3 in DNA: TGTGCCAGCAGCCGGGAGCCCTCCTACGAGCAGTACTTC. As protein: CASSREPSYEQYF. Combining the CDR3 with reference TRBV13 and TRBJ2-7 gives the whole variable domain AAGVIQSPRHLIKEKRETATLKCYPIPRHDTVYWYQQGPGQDPQFLISFYEKMQSDKGSIPDRFSAQQFSDYHSELNMSSLELGDSALYFCASSREPSYEQYFGPGTRLTVT.

The chain carries TRBV7-2 and TRBJ2-3; the match to TRBD2 covers 14 bases. The germline CDR1 and CDR2 sequences are SGHTA and FQGNSA. This CDR3 region has 19 residues. V trimming: 0 bases; J trimming: 2 bases; junction bases outside the gene matches: 7. CDR3 coding DNA: TGTGCCAGCAGCTTAGCGGGACTAGCGGGAGTGGGCGTCACAGATACGCAGTATTTT. Amino acids: CASSLAGLAGVGVTDTQYF.

The chain employs TRBV11-1 and TRBJ1-1, with D possibly matching TRBD1 (5 bases). This CDR3 has 14 amino acids. Germline CDR1 and CDR2: SGHAT and FQDESV (reference sequence). V shed 4 bases and J shed 4 bases, with 13 bases lying between them. The CDR3 nucleotides read TGTGCCAGCAGCTCAGGGCCGAAGGCCACTGAAGCTTTCTTT. This translates into CASSSGPKATEAFF.